Listed below are T cell receptor beta chains from one sample, sequenced in a study of T cell repertoires in cytomegalovirus infection. TCRdb recomputed calls from the reads with MiXCR, one row per CDR3 protein. The sample includes a few hundred thousand distinct CDR3 sequences, 26% of them seen just once. Sample: PBMCs. The receptors were sampled from a human donor in good health (CMV status not recorded). Some clones in this sample may be carry-over from other donors' samples. Both conserved end residues are part of each CDR3. The D gene is left open where the match is weak. Clone sizes are given selectively: once, few, many, or a class where the clone is expanded.

j_gene: TRBJ2-1
v_gene: TRBV23-1
abundance: NA
d_gene: NA
CDR3nt: TGCGCCAGCAGTCAAAAGGAGTCAGGGGGGGGCTCCTACAATGAGCAGTTCTTC
CDR3aa: CASSQKESGGGSYNEQFF

j_gene: TRBJ2-1
v_gene: TRBV7-2
abundance: many
d_gene: NA
CDR3nt: TGTGCCAGCAGCTTCAATCTCGGACAGAGCTCCTACAATGAGCAGTTCTTC
CDR3aa: CASSFNLGQSSYNEQFF

j_gene: TRBJ2-5
v_gene: TRBV9
abundance: NA
d_gene: NA
CDR3nt: TGTGCCAGCAGCGTAGGGATCGCAGTGGAGACCCAGTACTTC
CDR3aa: CASSVGIAVETQYF

j_gene: TRBJ2-1
v_gene: TRBV6-1
abundance: NA
d_gene: NA
CDR3nt: TGTGCCAGCAGAGATTACCCAAGCTCCTACAATGAGCAGTTCTTC
CDR3aa: CASRDYPSSYNEQFF

j_gene: TRBJ2-7
v_gene: TRBV7-8
abundance: NA
d_gene: NA
CDR3nt: TGTGCCAGCAGCTCCACAAGTGGAGTGTGGAACTACGAGCAGTACTTC
CDR3aa: CASSSTSGVWNYEQYF

j_gene: TRBJ2-1
v_gene: TRBV12-3/TRBV12-4
abundance: NA
d_gene: NA
CDR3nt: TGTGCCAGCAGTACGCTCTCCTACAATGAGCAGTTCTTC
CDR3aa: CASSTLSYNEQFF

j_gene: TRBJ2-4
v_gene: TRBV7-2
abundance: few
d_gene: TRBD2
CDR3nt: TGTGCCAGCAGCTTACGTCTCGGTAGCGGGAGATTTAGTTCAGACATTCAGTACTTC
CDR3aa: CASSLRLGSGRFSSDIQYF

j_gene: TRBJ1-1
v_gene: TRBV6-2/TRBV6-3
abundance: NA
d_gene: NA
CDR3nt: TGTGCCAGCACCCTAACGGGAGGGTCCCGGGCTTTCTTT
CDR3aa: CASTLTGGSRAFF

j_gene: TRBJ2-3
v_gene: TRBV11-2
abundance: NA
d_gene: TRBD2
CDR3nt: TGTGCCAGCAGCTTAGTCATTAGCGGGAGGGCCCGGACAGATACGCAGTATTTT
CDR3aa: CASSLVISGRARTDTQYF

j_gene: TRBJ2-2
v_gene: TRBV27
abundance: few
d_gene: TRBD2
CDR3nt: TGTGCCAGCAGTCCTAGCGGGAGTTGGACCGGGGAGCTGTTTTTT
CDR3aa: CASSPSGSWTGELFF

j_gene: TRBJ2-7
v_gene: TRBV27
abundance: NA
d_gene: NA
CDR3nt: TGTGCCAGCAGTTTATATGGGGGCGTATACGAGCAGTACTTC
CDR3aa: CASSLYGGVYEQYF

j_gene: TRBJ2-4
v_gene: TRBV7-2
abundance: NA
d_gene: NA
CDR3nt: TGTGCCAGCAGCCGACAGGAAAACATTCAGTACTTC
CDR3aa: CASSRQENIQYF

j_gene: TRBJ2-3
v_gene: TRBV19
abundance: few
d_gene: NA
CDR3nt: TGTGCCAGTAGTCGTGGACAGCGCATTAGCACAGATACGCAGTATTTT
CDR3aa: CASSRGQRISTDTQYF

j_gene: TRBJ1-3
v_gene: TRBV28
abundance: NA
d_gene: NA
CDR3nt: TGTGCCAGCAGCCGTTCGGGTGGCGGAAGCTCTGGAAACACCATATATTTT
CDR3aa: CASSRSGGGSSGNTIYF

j_gene: TRBJ2-2
v_gene: TRBV2
abundance: NA
d_gene: NA
CDR3nt: TGTGCCAGTGGAGCGGACACCGGGGAGCTGTTTTTT
CDR3aa: CASGADTGELFF

j_gene: TRBJ1-1
v_gene: TRBV24-1
abundance: few
d_gene: NA
CDR3nt: TGTGCCACCAGTGATTCGTACAGTGCCACTGAAGCTTTCTTT
CDR3aa: CATSDSYSATEAFF

j_gene: TRBJ1-4
v_gene: TRBV19
abundance: few
d_gene: TRBD1
CDR3nt: TGTGCCAGTAGTGAGGACAGGCGAAGGGAAAAACTGTTTTTT
CDR3aa: CASSEDRRREKLFF

j_gene: TRBJ2-3
v_gene: TRBV7-3
abundance: many
d_gene: TRBD2
CDR3nt: TGTGCCAGCAGCTTGAAAGCCGGGCTAGCGGGAGTAGATACGCAGTATTTT
CDR3aa: CASSLKAGLAGVDTQYF

j_gene: TRBJ2-3
v_gene: TRBV7-2
abundance: many
d_gene: NA
CDR3nt: TGTGCCAGCAGCACTGGTCGGACTTCCGAGAGGCAGTATTTT
CDR3aa: CASSTGRTSERQYF

j_gene: TRBJ2-5
v_gene: TRBV15
abundance: NA
d_gene: NA
CDR3nt: TGTGCCACCAGCAGAGCCCTCCGGGAGACCCAGTACTTC
CDR3aa: CATSRALRETQYF

j_gene: TRBJ1-2
v_gene: TRBV28
abundance: NA
d_gene: NA
CDR3nt: TGTGCCAGCAGTTCAGGGGTTTCCAACTATGGCTACACCTTC
CDR3aa: CASSSGVSNYGYTF

j_gene: TRBJ2-5
v_gene: TRBV6-2/TRBV6-3
abundance: NA
d_gene: TRBD2
CDR3nt: TGTGCCAGCAGTTACTCGGTAGCGGGAGGATACCAAGCGGAGACCCAGTACTTC
CDR3aa: CASSYSVAGGYQAETQYF

j_gene: TRBJ2-3
v_gene: TRBV7-2
abundance: NA
d_gene: NA
CDR3nt: TGTGCCAGCAGCAAATCCCCCGATACGCAGTATTTT
CDR3aa: CASSKSPDTQYF

j_gene: TRBJ1-6
v_gene: TRBV27
abundance: NA
d_gene: NA
CDR3nt: TGTGCCAGCACGACCGCTGGGGATTCACCCCTCCACTTT
CDR3aa: CASTTAGDSPLHF

j_gene: TRBJ2-1
v_gene: TRBV15
abundance: NA
d_gene: TRBD2
CDR3nt: TGTGCCACCAGCTTAGCTAGCGGTTACAATGAGCAGTTCTTC
CDR3aa: CATSLASGYNEQFF

j_gene: TRBJ2-7
v_gene: TRBV6-6
abundance: NA
d_gene: TRBD2
CDR3nt: TGTGCCAGCGGGCCTCCGGGACTAGCGAAAAGGTACGAGCAGTACTTC
CDR3aa: CASGPPGLAKRYEQYF

j_gene: TRBJ2-1
v_gene: TRBV6-6
abundance: NA
d_gene: TRBD2
CDR3nt: TGTGCCAGCAGATACACCGGGACTAGCAACTATGAGCAGTTCTTC
CDR3aa: CASRYTGTSNYEQFF

j_gene: TRBJ2-5
v_gene: TRBV6-2/TRBV6-3
abundance: NA
d_gene: NA
CDR3nt: TGTGCCAGCATCCGAGGGGGGGCCAACCAAGAGACCCAGTACTTC
CDR3aa: CASIRGGANQETQYF

j_gene: TRBJ2-6
v_gene: TRBV28
abundance: NA
d_gene: NA
CDR3nt: TGTGCCAGCACCATATCAGGGGCCTCTGGGGCCAACGTCCTGACTTTC
CDR3aa: CASTISGASGANVLTF

j_gene: TRBJ2-5
v_gene: TRBV6-2/TRBV6-3
abundance: NA
d_gene: NA
CDR3nt: TGTGCCAGCAGTACGACTAGTGCGGAGACCCAGTACTTC
CDR3aa: CASSTTSAETQYF

j_gene: TRBJ1-3
v_gene: TRBV7-8
abundance: many
d_gene: TRBD1
CDR3nt: TGTGCCAGCAGCCTAGGGACAGGTAGCTCTGGAAACACCATATATTTT
CDR3aa: CASSLGTGSSGNTIYF

j_gene: TRBJ2-7
v_gene: TRBV6-2/TRBV6-3
abundance: NA
d_gene: TRBD2
CDR3nt: TGTGCCAGCAGTTTGGGGACTAGCGGGAGGAACGAGCAGTACTTC
CDR3aa: CASSLGTSGRNEQYF

j_gene: TRBJ2-2
v_gene: TRBV6-5
abundance: NA
d_gene: TRBD1
CDR3nt: TGTGCCAGCAGAGATGGGGACAGGGGCAATACCGGGGAGCTGTTTTTT
CDR3aa: CASRDGDRGNTGELFF

j_gene: TRBJ2-5
v_gene: TRBV7-5
abundance: once
d_gene: NA
CDR3nt: NA
CDR3aa: CISVPEALGLTIEETQYF

j_gene: TRBJ2-5
v_gene: TRBV7-6
abundance: many
d_gene: TRBD2
CDR3nt: TGTGCCAGCAGCCGCCCCAGACTAGCGGGGAACCAAGAGACCCAGTACTTC
CDR3aa: CASSRPRLAGNQETQYF

j_gene: TRBJ2-2
v_gene: TRBV4-1
abundance: few
d_gene: TRBD2
CDR3nt: TGCGCCAGCAGTCAAGGGGCGGCTAGCGGGGCCAACACCGGGGAGCTGTTTTTT
CDR3aa: CASSQGAASGANTGELFF

j_gene: TRBJ2-5
v_gene: TRBV20-1
abundance: few
d_gene: NA
CDR3nt: TGCAGTGCTACCGATGGGCTATCCCCTGCTAAGACCCAGTACTTC
CDR3aa: CSATDGLSPAKTQYF

j_gene: TRBJ2-7
v_gene: TRBV27
abundance: NA
d_gene: NA
CDR3nt: TGTGCCAGCAGTTTATCCAACAGGGTCGAGCAGTACTTC
CDR3aa: CASSLSNRVEQYF

j_gene: TRBJ2-3
v_gene: TRBV7-6
abundance: few
d_gene: NA
CDR3nt: TGTGCCAGCAGCTTGCGCCTCACGGGAGATACGCAGTATTTT
CDR3aa: CASSLRLTGDTQYF

j_gene: TRBJ2-2
v_gene: TRBV2
abundance: few
d_gene: NA
CDR3nt: TGTGCCAGCAAGGGGGTGGGGAACACCGGGGAGCTGTTTTTT
CDR3aa: CASKGVGNTGELFF